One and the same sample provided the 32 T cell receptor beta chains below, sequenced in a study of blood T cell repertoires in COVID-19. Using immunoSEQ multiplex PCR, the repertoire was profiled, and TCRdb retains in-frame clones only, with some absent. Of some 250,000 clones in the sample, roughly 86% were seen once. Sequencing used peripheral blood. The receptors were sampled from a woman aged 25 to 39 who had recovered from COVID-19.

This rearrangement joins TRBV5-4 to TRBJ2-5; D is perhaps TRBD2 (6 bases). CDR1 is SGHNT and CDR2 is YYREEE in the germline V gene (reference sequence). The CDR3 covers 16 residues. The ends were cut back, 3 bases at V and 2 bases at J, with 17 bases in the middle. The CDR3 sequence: CASSYTTLAEQETQYF. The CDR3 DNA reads TGTGCCAGCAGCTACACTACCTTAGCGGAGCAAGAGACCCAGTACTTC.

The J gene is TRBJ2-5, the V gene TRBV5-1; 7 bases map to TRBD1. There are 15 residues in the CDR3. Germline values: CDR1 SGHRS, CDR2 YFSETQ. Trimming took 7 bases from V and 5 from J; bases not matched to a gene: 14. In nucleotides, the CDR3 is TGCGCCAGCCGAGGTTGGTCAGGGGGTACGGAGACCCAGTACTTC. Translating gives CASRGWSGGTETQYF.

The CDR3 spells CASSQGPGQGGYEQYF. The DNA of the CDR3 is TGCGCCAGCAGCCAAGGTCCGGGACAGGGGGGTTACGAGCAGTACTTC. The chain recombines TRBV4-1 with TRBJ2-7, with 11 nucleotides matching TRBD1. This CDR3 comprises 16 residues. With V trimmed by 1 base and J by 4 bases, 6 bases remained unmatched. Germline lookup yields CDR1 MGHRA and CDR2 YSYEKL.

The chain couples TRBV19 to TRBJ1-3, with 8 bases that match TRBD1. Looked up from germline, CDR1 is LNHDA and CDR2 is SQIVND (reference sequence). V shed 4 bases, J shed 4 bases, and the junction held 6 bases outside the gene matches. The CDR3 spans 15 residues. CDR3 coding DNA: TGTGCCAGTAGTACAGGGGGACAGGTCGGAAACACCATATATTTT. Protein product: CASSTGGQVGNTIYF.

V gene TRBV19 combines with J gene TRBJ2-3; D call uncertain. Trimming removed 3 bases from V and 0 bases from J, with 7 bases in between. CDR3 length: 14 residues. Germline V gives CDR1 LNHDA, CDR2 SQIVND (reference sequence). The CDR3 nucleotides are TGTGCCAGTAGTATCGTCTTCAGCACAGATACGCAGTATTTT. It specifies CASSIVFSTDTQYF.

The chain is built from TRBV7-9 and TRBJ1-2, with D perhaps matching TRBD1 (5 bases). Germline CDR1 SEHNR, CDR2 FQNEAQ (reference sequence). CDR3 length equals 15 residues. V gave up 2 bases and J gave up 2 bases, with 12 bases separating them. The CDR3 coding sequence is TGTGCCAGCAGCTTACAGGTGGGACTCAACTATGGCTACACCTTC. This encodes CASSLQVGLNYGYTF.

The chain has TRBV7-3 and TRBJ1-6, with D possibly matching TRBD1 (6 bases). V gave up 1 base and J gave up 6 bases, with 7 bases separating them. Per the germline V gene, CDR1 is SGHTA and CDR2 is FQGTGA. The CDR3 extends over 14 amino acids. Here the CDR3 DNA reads TGTGCCAGCAGCTTAAACAGGGTTAATTCACCCCTCCACTTT. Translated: CASSLNRVNSPLHF. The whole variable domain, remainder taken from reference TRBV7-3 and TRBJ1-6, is GAGVSQTPSNKVTEKGKYVELRCDPISGHTALYWYRQSLGQGPEFLIYFQGTGAADDSGLPNDRFFAVRPEGSVSTLKIQRTERGDSAVYLCASSLNRVNSPLHFGNGTRLTVT.

This CDR3 reads CASSESGGAGYNEQFF. CDR3 in DNA: TGCGCCAGCAGTGAGTCGGGTGGGGCAGGTTACAATGAGCAGTTCTTC. V is TRBV10-1 and J is TRBJ2-1; maybe TRBD1 (5 bases). V lost 0 bases and J lost 4, with 13 bases in between. The germline gives CDR1 WNHNN, CDR2 SYGVQD (reference sequence). The length of the CDR3 is 16 residues.

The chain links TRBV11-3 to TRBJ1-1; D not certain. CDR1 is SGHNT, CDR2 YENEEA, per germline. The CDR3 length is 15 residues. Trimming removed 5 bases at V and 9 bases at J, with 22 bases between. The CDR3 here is CASSPPREGPSQAFF. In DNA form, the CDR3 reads TGTGCCAGCAGCCCTCCAAGGGAGGGCCCTTCCCAAGCTTTCTTT.

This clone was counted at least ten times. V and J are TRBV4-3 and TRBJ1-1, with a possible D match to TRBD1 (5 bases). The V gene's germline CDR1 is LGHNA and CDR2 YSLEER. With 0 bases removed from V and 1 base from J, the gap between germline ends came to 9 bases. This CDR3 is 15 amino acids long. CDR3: CASSQERGWNTEAFF. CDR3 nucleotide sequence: TGCGCCAGCAGCCAAGAAAGGGGTTGGAACACTGAAGCTTTCTTT.

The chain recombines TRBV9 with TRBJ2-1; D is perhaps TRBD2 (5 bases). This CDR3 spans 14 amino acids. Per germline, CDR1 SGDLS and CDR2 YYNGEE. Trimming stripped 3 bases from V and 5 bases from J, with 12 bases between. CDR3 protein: CASSETGRDNEQFF. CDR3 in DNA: TGTGCCAGCAGCGAAACGGGGAGAGACAATGAGCAGTTCTTC.

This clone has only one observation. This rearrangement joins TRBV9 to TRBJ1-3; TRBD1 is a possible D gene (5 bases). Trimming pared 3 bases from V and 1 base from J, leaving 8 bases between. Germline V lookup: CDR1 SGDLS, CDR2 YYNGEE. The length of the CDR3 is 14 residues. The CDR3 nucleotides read TGTGCCAGCAGCGAGGGGATTTCTGGAAACACCATATATTTT. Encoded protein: CASSEGISGNTIYF.

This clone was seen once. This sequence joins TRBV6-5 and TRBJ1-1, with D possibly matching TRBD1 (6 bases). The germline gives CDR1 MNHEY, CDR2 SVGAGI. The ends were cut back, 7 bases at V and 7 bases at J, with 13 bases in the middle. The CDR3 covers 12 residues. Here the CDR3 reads CASTGQILEAFF. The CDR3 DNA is TGTGCCAGCACCGGACAGATTCTTGAAGCTTTCTTT.

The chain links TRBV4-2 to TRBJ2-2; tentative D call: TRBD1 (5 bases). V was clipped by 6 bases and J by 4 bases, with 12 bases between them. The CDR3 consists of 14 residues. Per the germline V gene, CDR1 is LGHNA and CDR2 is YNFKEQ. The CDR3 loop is CASREDRPTGELFF. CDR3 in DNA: TGTGCCAGCAGGGAAGACAGACCCACCGGGGAGCTGTTTTTT.

Here the CDR3 DNA reads TGTGCCACACAGACAGGGGTCGGAAACACCATATATTTT. Translated: CATQTGVGNTIYF. The chain links TRBV19 to TRBJ1-3; 8 nucleotides line up with TRBD1. The CDR3 contains 13 residues. With V trimmed by 10 bases and J by 4 bases, 6 bases remained unmatched. CDR1 and CDR2 from the germline V gene are LNHDA and SQIVND (reference sequence). Variable domain in full (rest from reference TRBV19 and TRBJ1-3): DGGITQSPKYLFRKEGQNVTLSCEQNLNHDAMYWYRQDPGQGLRLIYYSQIVNDFQKGDIAEGYSVSREKKESFPLTVTSAQKNPTAFYLCATQTGVGNTIYFGEGSWLTVV.

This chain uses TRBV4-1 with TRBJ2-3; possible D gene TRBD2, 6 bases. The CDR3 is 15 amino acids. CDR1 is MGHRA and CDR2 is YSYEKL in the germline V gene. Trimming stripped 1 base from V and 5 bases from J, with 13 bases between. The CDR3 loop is CASSQVASEGDTQYF. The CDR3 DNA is TGCGCCAGCAGCCAAGTGGCTAGCGAAGGAGATACGCAGTATTTT.

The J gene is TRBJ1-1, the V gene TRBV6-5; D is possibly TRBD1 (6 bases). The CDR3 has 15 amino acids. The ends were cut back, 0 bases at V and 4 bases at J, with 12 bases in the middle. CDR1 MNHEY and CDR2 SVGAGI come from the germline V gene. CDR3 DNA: TGTGCCAGCAGTTACTCGCAGGGGTTGGGCACTGAAGCTTTCTTT. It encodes CASSYSQGLGTEAFF.

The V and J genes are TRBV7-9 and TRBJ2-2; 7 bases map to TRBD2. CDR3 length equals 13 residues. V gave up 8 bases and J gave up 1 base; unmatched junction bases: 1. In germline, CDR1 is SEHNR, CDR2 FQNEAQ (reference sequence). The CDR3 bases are TGTGCCAGCCCGGGGGGGAACACCGGGGAGCTGTTTTTT. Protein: CASPGGNTGELFF.

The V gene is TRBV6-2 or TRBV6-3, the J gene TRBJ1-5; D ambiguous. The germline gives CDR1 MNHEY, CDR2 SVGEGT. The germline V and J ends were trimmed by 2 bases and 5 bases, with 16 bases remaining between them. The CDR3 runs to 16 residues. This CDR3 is CASSYALGVRDQPQHF. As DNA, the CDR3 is TGTGCCAGCAGTTACGCCCTCGGGGTCCGGGATCAGCCCCAGCATTTT.

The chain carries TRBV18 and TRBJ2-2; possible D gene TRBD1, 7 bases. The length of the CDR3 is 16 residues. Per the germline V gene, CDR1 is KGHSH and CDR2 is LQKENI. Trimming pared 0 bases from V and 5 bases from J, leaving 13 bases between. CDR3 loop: CASSPPTGRLTGELFF. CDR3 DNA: TGTGCCAGCTCACCACCGACAGGGAGGCTAACCGGGGAGCTGTTTTTT.

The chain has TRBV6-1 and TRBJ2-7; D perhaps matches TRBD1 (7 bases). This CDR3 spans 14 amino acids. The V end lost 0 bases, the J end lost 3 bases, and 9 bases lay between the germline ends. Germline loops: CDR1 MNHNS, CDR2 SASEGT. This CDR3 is CASSEARDSYEQYF. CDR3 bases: TGTGCCAGCAGTGAAGCGCGGGACAGCTACGAGCAGTACTTC.

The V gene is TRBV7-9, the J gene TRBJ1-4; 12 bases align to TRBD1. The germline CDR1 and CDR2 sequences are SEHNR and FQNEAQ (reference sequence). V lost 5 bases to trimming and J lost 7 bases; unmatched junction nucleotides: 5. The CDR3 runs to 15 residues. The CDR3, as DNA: TGTGCCAGCAGCCAGGGACAGGGGGCCGGTGAAAAACTGTTTTTT. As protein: CASSQGQGAGEKLFF.

This CDR3 is CASRMTARWNTGELFF. CDR3 DNA: TGTGCCAGTAGGATGACAGCGCGTTGGAACACCGGGGAGCTGTTTTTT. The V gene is TRBV19, the J gene TRBJ2-2; D might be TRBD1 (5 bases). Trimming removed 6 bases at V and 1 base at J, with 15 bases between. This CDR3 comprises 16 residues. Germline V lookup: CDR1 LNHDA, CDR2 SQIVND (reference sequence).

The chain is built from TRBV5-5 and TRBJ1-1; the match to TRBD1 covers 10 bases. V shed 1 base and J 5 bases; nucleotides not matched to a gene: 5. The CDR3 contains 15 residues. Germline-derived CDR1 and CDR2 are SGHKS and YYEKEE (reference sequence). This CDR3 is CASSLTPGQGTEAFF. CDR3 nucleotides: TGTGCCAGCAGCTTGACACCGGGACAGGGGACTGAAGCTTTCTTT. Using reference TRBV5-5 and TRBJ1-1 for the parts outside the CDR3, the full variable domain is DAGVTQSPTHLIKTRGQQVTLRCSPISGHKSVSWYQQVLGQGPQFIFQYYEKEERGRGNFPDRFSARQFPNYSSELNVNALLLGDSALYLCASSLTPGQGTEAFFGQGTRLTVV.

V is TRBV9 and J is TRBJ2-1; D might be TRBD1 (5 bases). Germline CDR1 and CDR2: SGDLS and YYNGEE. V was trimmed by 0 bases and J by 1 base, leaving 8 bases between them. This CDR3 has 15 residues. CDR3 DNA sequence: TGTGCCAGCAGCGTAGCAGGGATATCCTACAATGAGCAGTTCTTC. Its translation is CASSVAGISYNEQFF.

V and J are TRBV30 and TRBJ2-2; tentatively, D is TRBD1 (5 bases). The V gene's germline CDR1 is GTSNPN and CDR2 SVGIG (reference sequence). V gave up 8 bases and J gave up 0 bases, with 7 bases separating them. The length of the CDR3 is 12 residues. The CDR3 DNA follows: TGTGCCGAAGGGGCGAACACCGGGGAGCTGTTTTTT. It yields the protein CAEGANTGELFF.

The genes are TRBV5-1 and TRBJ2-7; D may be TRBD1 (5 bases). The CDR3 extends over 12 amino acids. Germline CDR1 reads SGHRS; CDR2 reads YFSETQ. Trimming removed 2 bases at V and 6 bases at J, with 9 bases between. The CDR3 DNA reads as TGCGCCAGCAGCTTAGTAGGGGTCGAGCAGTACTTC. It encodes CASSLVGVEQYF.

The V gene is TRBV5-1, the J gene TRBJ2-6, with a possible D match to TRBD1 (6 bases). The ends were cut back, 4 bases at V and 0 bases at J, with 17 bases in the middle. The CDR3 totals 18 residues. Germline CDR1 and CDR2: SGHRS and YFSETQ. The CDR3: CASSGGHLGASGANVLTF. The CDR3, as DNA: TGCGCCAGCAGCGGGGGACACCTAGGAGCCTCTGGGGCCAACGTCCTGACTTTC. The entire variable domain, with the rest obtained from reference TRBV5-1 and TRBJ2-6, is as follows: KAGVTQTPRYLIKTRGQQVTLSCSPISGHRSVSWYQQTPGQGLQFLFEYFSETQRNKGNFPGRFSGRQFSNSRSEMNVSTLELGDSALYLCASSGGHLGASGANVLTFGAGSRLTVL.

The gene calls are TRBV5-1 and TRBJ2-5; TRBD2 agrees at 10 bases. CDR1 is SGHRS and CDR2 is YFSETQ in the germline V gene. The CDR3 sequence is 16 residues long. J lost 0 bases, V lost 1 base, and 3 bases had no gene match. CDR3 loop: CASSLMLAGDQETQYF. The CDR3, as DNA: TGCGCCAGCAGCTTGATGCTAGCGGGGGACCAAGAGACCCAGTACTTC.

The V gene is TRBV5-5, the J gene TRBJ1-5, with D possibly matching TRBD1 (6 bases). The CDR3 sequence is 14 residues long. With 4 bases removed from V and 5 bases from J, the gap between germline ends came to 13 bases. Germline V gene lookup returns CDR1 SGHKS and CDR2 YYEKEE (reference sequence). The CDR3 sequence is CASSQTGKDQPQHF. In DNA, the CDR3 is TGTGCCAGCAGCCAAACAGGGAAGGATCAGCCCCAGCATTTT.

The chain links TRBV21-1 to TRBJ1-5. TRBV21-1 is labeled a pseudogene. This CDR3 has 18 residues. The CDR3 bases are TGTGCCAGCAGCAATTGCCGAGCGGGGGGGCGTAGGAATCAGCCCCAGCATTTT. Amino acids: CASSNCRAGGRRNQPQHF.

The CDR3 here is CASSIEGTVSNQPQHF. CDR3 DNA: TGTGCCAGTAGTATAGAGGGGACAGTTAGCAATCAGCCCCAGCATTTT. The chain has TRBV19 and TRBJ1-5; 7 bases are a match to TRBD1. V lost 0 bases, J lost 0 bases, and 2 bases stayed unmatched. The CDR3 runs 16 residues. Germline V gives CDR1 LNHDA, CDR2 SQIVND (reference sequence).